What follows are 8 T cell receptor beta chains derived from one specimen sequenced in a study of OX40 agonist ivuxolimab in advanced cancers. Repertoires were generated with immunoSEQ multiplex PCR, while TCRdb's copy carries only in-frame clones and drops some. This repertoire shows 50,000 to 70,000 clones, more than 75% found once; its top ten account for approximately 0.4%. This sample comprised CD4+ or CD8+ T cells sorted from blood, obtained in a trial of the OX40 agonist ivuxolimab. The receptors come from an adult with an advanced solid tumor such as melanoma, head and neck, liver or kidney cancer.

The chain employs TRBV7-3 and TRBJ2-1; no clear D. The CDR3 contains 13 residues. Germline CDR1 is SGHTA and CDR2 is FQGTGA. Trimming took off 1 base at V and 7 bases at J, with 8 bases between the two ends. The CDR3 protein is CASSLNWANEQFF. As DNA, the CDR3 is TGTGCCAGCAGCTTAAATTGGGCGAATGAGCAGTTCTTC.

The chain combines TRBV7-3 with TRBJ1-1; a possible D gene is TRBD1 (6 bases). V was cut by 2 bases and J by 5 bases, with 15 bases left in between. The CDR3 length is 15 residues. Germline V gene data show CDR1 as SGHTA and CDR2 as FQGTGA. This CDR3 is CASSLDPGVGTEAFF. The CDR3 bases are TGTGCCAGCAGCTTAGACCCAGGGGTGGGAACTGAAGCTTTCTTT.

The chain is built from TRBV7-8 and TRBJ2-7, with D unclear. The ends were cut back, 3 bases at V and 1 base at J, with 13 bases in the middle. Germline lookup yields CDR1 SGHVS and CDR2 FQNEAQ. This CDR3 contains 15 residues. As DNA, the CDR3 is TGTGCCAGCAGCTTCTTTTCGGTGAGATCCTACGAGCAGTACTTC. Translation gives CASSFFSVRSYEQYF. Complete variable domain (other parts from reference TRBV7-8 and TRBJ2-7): GAGVSQSPRYKVAKRGQDVALRCDPISGHVSLFWYQQALGQGPEFLTYFQNEAQLDKSGLPSDRFFAERPEGSVSTLKIQRTQQEDSAVYLCASSFFSVRSYEQYFGPGTRLTVT.

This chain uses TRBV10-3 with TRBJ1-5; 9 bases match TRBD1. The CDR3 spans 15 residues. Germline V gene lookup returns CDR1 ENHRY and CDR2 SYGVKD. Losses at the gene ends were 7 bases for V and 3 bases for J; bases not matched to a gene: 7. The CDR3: CAINNRGRDNQPQHF. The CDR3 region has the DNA TGTGCCATCAACAACAGGGGGCGAGACAATCAGCCCCAGCATTTT.

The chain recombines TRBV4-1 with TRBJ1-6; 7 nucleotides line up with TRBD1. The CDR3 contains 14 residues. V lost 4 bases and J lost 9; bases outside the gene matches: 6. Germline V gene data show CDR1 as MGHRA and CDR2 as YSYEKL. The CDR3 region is CASSLDRAGSPLHF. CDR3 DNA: TGCGCCAGCAGCCTAGACAGGGCGGGTTCACCCCTCCACTTT.

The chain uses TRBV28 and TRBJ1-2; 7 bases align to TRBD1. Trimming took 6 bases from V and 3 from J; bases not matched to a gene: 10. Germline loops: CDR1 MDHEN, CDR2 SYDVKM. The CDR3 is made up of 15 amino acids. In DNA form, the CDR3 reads TGTGCCAGCAGCCCAGGGGGTCGCCAAGACTATGGCTACACCTTC. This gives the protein CASSPGGRQDYGYTF.

CDR3 protein: CASSLTGFSYEQYF. The CDR3 DNA is TGTGCCAGCAGCTTGACAGGGTTCTCCTACGAGCAGTACTTC. The chain carries TRBV5-6 and TRBJ2-7, with a tentative D call TRBD1 (6 bases). V lost 1 base, J lost 0 bases, and 8 bases lay in between. The CDR3 contains 14 residues. Germline assignment: CDR1 SGHDT and CDR2 YYEEEE.

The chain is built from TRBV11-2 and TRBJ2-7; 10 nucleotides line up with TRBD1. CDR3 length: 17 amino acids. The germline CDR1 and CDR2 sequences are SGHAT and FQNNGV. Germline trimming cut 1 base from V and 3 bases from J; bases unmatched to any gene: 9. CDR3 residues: CASSLAPTGQGGYEQYF. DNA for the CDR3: TGTGCCAGCAGCTTAGCCCCCACCGGACAGGGGGGCTACGAGCAGTACTTC.